This record concerns one T cell receptor (beta chain) sequence. PCR was performed using 60 Vbeta and 13 Jbeta primers. Sequenced by immunoSEQ multiplex PCR; TCRdb stores in-frame clones only, minus some. The data contain tens of thousands of clones, 76% of them singletons. The source of the sample is a study of cytomegalovirus exposure and HLA in healthy donors. The CDR3 runs 15 residues. V was clipped by 3 bases and J by 3 bases; unmatched bases: 4. From germline, CDR1 is SGHRS and CDR2 YFSETQ. The chain couples TRBV5-1 to TRBJ2-1, with 9 bases matching TRBD1. This clonotype was sampled from a male donor in good health and CMV-seronegative. The sample comprised PBMCs. The CDR3 is CASSSPGQGYNEQFF. CDR3 sequence (DNA): TGCGCCAGCAGCTCCCCGGGACAGGGCTACAATGAGCAGTTCTTC.